Below are 7 T cell receptor beta chains sequenced from a single sample in a study of blood T cell repertoires in COVID-19. The repertoire was sequenced with immunoSEQ multiplex PCR; TCRdb's copy has only in-frame clones and lacks some. The sample has a few hundred thousand clones, 92% seen once. Sequencing was done on a sample of PBMCs or T cells enriched from blood (not recorded which). These receptors came from a woman in her thirties who had recovered from COVID-19.

V usage is TRBV18 and J usage is TRBJ1-4; the D is unclear. Germline V gene data show CDR1 as KGHSH and CDR2 as LQKENI. V was clipped by 2 bases and J by 8 bases, with 21 bases between them. This CDR3 contains 17 residues. CDR3 sequence: CASSPILVSGSVEKLFF. The DNA for the CDR3 is TGTGCCAGCTCACCAATCCTGGTTTCGGGGAGTGTCGAAAAACTGTTTTTT.

This chain connects TRBV18 to TRBJ1-6; TRBD1 aligns across 7 bases. CDR3 length: 14 residues. Per germline, CDR1 KGHSH and CDR2 LQKENI. The V gene end was trimmed by 3 bases and the J gene end by 8 bases; junction bases not matched to a gene: 4. As DNA, the CDR3 is TGTGCCAGCTCACCTGACGACAGGGATTCACCCCTCCACTTT. This encodes CASSPDDRDSPLHF.

The chain couples TRBV19 to TRBJ2-2; 7 bases are a match to TRBD2. The junction had 5 bases not matched to a gene; V was cut back by 4 bases and J by 3 bases. There are 15 residues in the CDR3. The germline V gene encodes CDR1 LNHDA and CDR2 SQIVND (reference sequence). In DNA form, the CDR3 reads TGTGCCAGTAGTAGCACTAGCGTGTACACCGGGGAGCTGTTTTTT. The encoded protein is CASSSTSVYTGELFF.

The rearrangement links TRBV19 to TRBJ1-1; a weak D match, TRBD1 (6 bases). V was cut by 5 bases and J by 1 base, with 17 bases left in between. Germline lookup yields CDR1 LNHDA and CDR2 SQIVND (reference sequence). The CDR3 runs to 16 residues. The CDR3 loop is CASSLPLMDRNTEAFF. The CDR3 coding sequence is TGTGCCAGTAGTTTACCCCTAATGGACAGGAACACTGAAGCTTTCTTT.

CDR3 residues: CASSLWDRDQNEQFF. As DNA, the CDR3 is TGCGCCAGCAGCTTATGGGACAGGGATCAAAATGAGCAGTTCTTC. The chain combines TRBV5-1 with TRBJ2-1, with 9 nucleotides matching TRBD1. The CDR3 contains 15 residues. Trimming at V came to 2 bases and at J to 7 bases, leaving 7 bases not matched to a gene. From germline, CDR1 is SGHRS and CDR2 YFSETQ.

The V gene is TRBV6-6, the J gene TRBJ1-1; D ambiguous. CDR1 MNHNY and CDR2 SVGAGI come from the germline V gene (reference sequence). The CDR3 runs to 15 residues. The ends were cut back, 0 bases at V and 3 bases at J, with 11 bases in the middle. The CDR3 loop reads CASSYSPPEDTEAFF. The CDR3 DNA follows: TGTGCCAGCAGTTACTCGCCCCCTGAGGACACTGAAGCTTTCTTT.

The genes are TRBV5-8 and TRBJ2-7; 7 bases fit TRBD2. The CDR3 is 12 residues long. Germline CDR1 is SGHTS and CDR2 is YDEGEE. The J segment lost 11 bases and the V segment lost 0 bases, leaving 5 bases of the junction unmatched. The CDR3: CASSLAGAGEYF. The CDR3 DNA is TGTGCCAGCAGCTTGGCCGGGGCGGGGGAGTACTTC.